What follows are 24 T cell receptor beta chains derived from one specimen sequenced in a study of blood T cell repertoires in COVID-19. Libraries were prepared by immunoSEQ multiplex PCR; TCRdb keeps only in-frame clonotypes and omits some of them. The sample has about 360,000 clones, around 87% seen once. Source material: peripheral blood. Receptors originate from a human donor in a cohort sampled during active COVID-19.

The rearrangement joins TRBV2 to TRBJ2-3; the match to TRBD2 covers 9 bases. The CDR3 totals 15 residues. Germline V lookup: CDR1 SNHLY, CDR2 FYNNEI. Trimming at V came to 0 bases and at J to 4 bases, leaving 2 bases not matched to a gene. For the CDR3, the DNA is TGTGCCAGCAGTGAAGCGCGGGGGGGTGCAGATACGCAGTATTTT. Protein: CASSEARGGADTQYF.

The V gene is TRBV7-3, the J gene TRBJ1-1; D is ambiguous. The length of the CDR3 is 13 residues. CDR1 SGHTA and CDR2 FQGTGA come from the germline V gene. Trimming stripped 0 bases from V and 0 bases from J, with 2 bases between. CDR3 in amino acids: CASSLTLNTEAFF. The CDR3 coding sequence is TGTGCCAGCAGCTTAACCTTGAACACTGAAGCTTTCTTT.

In the case of this clone: The sample carries other DNA sequences with the same CDR3. This chain connects TRBV30 to TRBJ2-7, with TRBD2 identical over 8 bases. The CDR3 runs 13 residues. Germline V CDR1 and CDR2: GTSNPN, SVGIG (reference sequence). V shed 3 bases and J 2 bases; nucleotides not matched to a gene: 3. The CDR3 protein is CAWSGGGPYEQYF. The CDR3 region has the DNA TGTGCCTGGAGCGGGGGGGGACCCTACGAGCAGTACTTC.

This clone was seen a single time. This chain joins TRBV6-6 and TRBJ1-6; perhaps TRBD1 as D (6 bases). This CDR3 has 15 amino acids. Germline CDR1 MNHNY, CDR2 SVGAGI (reference sequence). Trimming shortened V by 6 bases and J by 6 bases, and 15 bases separated the two germline ends. The chain's CDR3 is CASSTGWPGNSPLHF. The CDR3 DNA reads TGTGCCAGCAGCACAGGGTGGCCCGGTAATTCACCCCTCCACTTT.

This clone was seen just once. The rearrangement joins TRBV5-1 to TRBJ2-2; 7 nucleotides align to TRBD2. Germline V gene data show CDR1 as SGHRS and CDR2 as YFSETQ. Trimming at V came to 0 bases and at J to 6 bases, leaving 11 bases not matched to a gene. This CDR3 region has 17 residues. The chain's CDR3 is CASSLVGLVDGAGELFF. In nucleotides, the CDR3 is TGCGCCAGCAGCTTGGTAGGACTAGTGGACGGCGCCGGGGAGCTGTTTTTT.

The chain joins TRBV28 to TRBJ2-7; possibly TRBD2 for D (5 bases). This CDR3 is 12 amino acids long. Trimming left V 5 bases short and J 7 bases short, with 12 bases between. The V gene's germline CDR1 is MDHEN and CDR2 SYDVKM. The CDR3: CASSLLWEEQYF. Here the CDR3 DNA reads TGTGCCAGCAGTCTACTCTGGGAGGAGCAGTACTTC.

This clone was counted a few times. The chain combines TRBV27 with TRBJ1-6; D not certain. The germline V gene encodes CDR1 MNHEY and CDR2 SMNVEV (reference sequence). The ends were cut back, 6 bases at V and 7 bases at J, with 25 bases in the middle. There are 18 residues in the CDR3. CDR3 region: CASSRRVPSRWRNSPLHF. The DNA for the CDR3 is TGTGCCAGCAGCCGCCGCGTTCCTTCTCGTTGGCGGAATTCACCCCTCCACTTT.

V and J are TRBV7-2 and TRBJ2-5, with 8 bases fitting TRBD2. CDR1 and CDR2 from the germline V gene are SGHTA and FQGNSA. Germline trimming cut 3 bases from V and 0 bases from J; bases unmatched to any gene: 3. The CDR3 has 15 amino acids. DNA for the CDR3: TGTGCCAGCAGCTTCAGCGGGGGAGACCAAGAGACCCAGTACTTC. It codes for CASSFSGGDQETQYF.

The V and J genes are TRBV5-1 and TRBJ1-1; possible D gene TRBD1, 6 bases. The CDR3 has 13 residues. Germline-derived CDR1 and CDR2 are SGHRS and YFSETQ. Trimming cost V 4 bases and J 5 bases, with 12 bases left between them. Here the CDR3 reads CASSIQGRTEAFF. CDR3 DNA sequence: TGCGCCAGCAGCATACAGGGAAGGACTGAAGCTTTCTTT.

This clone was counted once. The rearrangement uses TRBV3-1 (or the pseudogene TRBV3-2) and TRBJ2-1; weak D call: TRBD1 (5 bases). V was trimmed by 0 bases and J by 4 bases, leaving 10 bases between them. CDR1 LGHDT and CDR2 YNNKEL come from the germline V gene (reference sequence). This CDR3 is 15 amino acids long. CDR3 protein: CASSQEGQAYNEQFF. CDR3 sequence (DNA): TGTGCCAGCAGCCAAGAGGGGCAGGCGTACAATGAGCAGTTCTTC.

This clone was seen once. This sequence joins TRBV18 and TRBJ2-7, with a weak D call TRBD2 (6 bases). The CDR3 is made up of 16 amino acids. Trimming cost V 3 bases and J 1 base, with 16 bases left between them. The germline gives CDR1 KGHSH, CDR2 LQKENI. The CDR3 coding sequence is TGTGCCAGCTCACCCTCTGGTAGCGGCCGATCCTACGAGCAGTACTTC. Translation gives CASSPSGSGRSYEQYF.

This sequence joins TRBV5-1 and TRBJ2-7; TRBD2 is a possible D gene (5 bases). The CDR3 runs 18 residues. Per the germline V gene, CDR1 is SGHRS and CDR2 is YFSETQ. V lost 0 bases and J lost 2, with 21 bases in between. The CDR3 sequence is CASSLDPIDRDQTYEQYF. DNA for the CDR3: TGCGCCAGCAGCTTGGACCCAATAGACCGGGATCAGACCTACGAGCAGTACTTC. The complete variable domain, with remaining parts taken from reference TRBV5-1 and TRBJ2-7, reads KAGVTQTPRYLIKTRGQQVTLSCSPISGHRSVSWYQQTPGQGLQFLFEYFSETQRNKGNFPGRFSGRQFSNSRSEMNVSTLELGDSALYLCASSLDPIDRDQTYEQYFGPGTRLTVT.

The chain carries TRBV19 and TRBJ2-7; the match to TRBD2 covers 8 bases. V shed 3 bases and J 6 bases; nucleotides not matched to a gene: 7. Germline values: CDR1 LNHDA, CDR2 SQIVND (reference sequence). There are 14 residues in the CDR3. This chain's CDR3 is CASSIGGLVREQYF. The CDR3 DNA reads TGTGCCAGTAGTATCGGGGGACTAGTACGCGAGCAGTACTTC.

This chain links TRBV30 with TRBJ1-2; 8 positions match TRBD1. J was trimmed by 6 bases and V by 0 bases; bases with no gene match: 9. This CDR3 spans 15 amino acids. The germline gives CDR1 GTSNPN, CDR2 SVGIG (reference sequence). DNA for the CDR3: TGTGCCTGGAGTGTATTTCAGGGGGCTCCGAATGGCTACACCTTC. Its translation: CAWSVFQGAPNGYTF.

The chain links TRBV7-8 to TRBJ2-7; 8 nucleotides line up with TRBD1. The CDR3 is made up of 14 amino acids. With V trimmed by 4 bases and J by 4 bases, 6 bases remained unmatched. Germline loops: CDR1 SGHVS, CDR2 FQNEAQ. CDR3 loop: CASSYRTGTYEQYF. The CDR3 coding sequence is TGTGCCAGCAGCTACCGGACAGGGACTTACGAGCAGTACTTC.

The chain couples TRBV6-5 to TRBJ2-7, with TRBD2 identical over 13 bases. The CDR3 length is 15 residues. J gave up 0 bases and V 6 bases, and 2 bases lay outside the gene matches. Per germline, CDR1 MNHEY and CDR2 SVGAGI. The CDR3 region has the DNA TGTGCCAGCAGGGGACTAGCGGGGCGCTCCTACGAGCAGTACTTC. This translates into CASRGLAGRSYEQYF.

This clone was counted a single time. The chain couples TRBV29-1 to TRBJ2-2, with 8 bases fitting TRBD1. From germline, CDR1 is SQVTM and CDR2 ANQGSEA. The CDR3 is 15 amino acids. With 5 bases clipped from V and 3 bases from J, the junction kept 8 bases outside the gene matches. The chain's CDR3 is CSVIDRGAYTGELFF. The CDR3 bases are TGCAGCGTTATCGACAGGGGTGCATACACCGGGGAGCTGTTTTTT.

The chain combines TRBV29-1 with TRBJ1-5; tentative D call: TRBD1 (6 bases). The CDR3 has 13 residues. From germline, CDR1 is SQVTM and CDR2 ANQGSEA. Trimming removed 7 bases at V and 1 base at J, with 11 bases between. The CDR3, as DNA: TGCAGCGCTGCACAGGGCAGCAATCAGCCCCAGCATTTT. Protein sequence: CSAAQGSNQPQHF. Filled out from reference TRBV29-1 and TRBJ1-5, the complete variable domain reads SAVISQKPSRDICQRGTSLTIQCQVDSQVTMMFWYRQQPGQSLTLIATANQGSEATYESGFVIDKFPISRPNLTFSTLTVSNMSPEDSSIYLCSAAQGSNQPQHFGDGTRLSIL.

This chain links TRBV7-3 with TRBJ2-3; 8 bases agree with TRBD1. Losses at the gene ends were 5 bases for V and 6 bases for J; bases not matched to a gene: 7. This CDR3 is 14 amino acids long. The V gene's germline CDR1 is SGHTA and CDR2 FQGTGA. The CDR3 region is CASSPGGRGDTQYF. As DNA, the CDR3 is TGTGCCAGCAGCCCAGGGGGCCGAGGGGATACGCAGTATTTT.

The chain joins TRBV19 to TRBJ2-7, with 10 bases lining up with TRBD1. CDR1 and CDR2 from the germline V gene are LNHDA and SQIVND (reference sequence). The CDR3 has 16 amino acids. V lost 10 bases, J lost 1 base, and 13 bases stayed unmatched. In nucleotides, the CDR3 is TGTGCCACTCTGTCCCGGGGGACAGGGGCGTCCTACGAGCAGTACTTC. Translating gives CATLSRGTGASYEQYF. Full variable domain (rest looked up from reference TRBV19 and TRBJ2-7): DGGITQSPKYLFRKEGQNVTLSCEQNLNHDAMYWYRQDPGQGLRLIYYSQIVNDFQKGDIAEGYSVSREKKESFPLTVTSAQKNPTAFYLCATLSRGTGASYEQYFGPGTRLTVT.

This chain uses TRBV5-1 with TRBJ1-6; possible D gene TRBD1, 5 bases. Deletions cut 0 bases from V and 12 bases from J, with 13 bases between. Germline CDR1 and CDR2: SGHRS and YFSETQ. The CDR3 contains 14 residues. CDR3 residues: CASSLDRPLEPLHF. The CDR3 DNA follows: TGCGCCAGCAGCTTGGACAGGCCTCTAGAACCCCTCCACTTT.

V and J are TRBV14 and TRBJ1-4, with D maybe TRBD1 (5 bases). From germline, CDR1 is SGHDN and CDR2 FVKESK. The CDR3 has 15 amino acids. V was cut by 4 bases and J by 0 bases, with 9 bases left in between. The CDR3 coding sequence is TGTGCCAGCAGCCTCCGGGGGTCAACTAATGAAAAACTGTTTTTT. Its translation is CASSLRGSTNEKLFF.

This clone showed up just once. The J gene is TRBJ1-3, the V gene TRBV9; D call uncertain. V lost 0 bases, J lost 0 bases, and 4 bases lay in between. Germline-derived CDR1 and CDR2 are SGDLS and YYNGEE. The CDR3 contains 14 residues. CDR3 bases: TGTGCCAGCAGCGTAGGCGTCTCTGGAAACACCATATATTTT. Its translation: CASSVGVSGNTIYF.

As to this clone: A much more abundant neighbour one base away suggests this may be a read error. The chain couples TRBV5-6 to TRBJ2-2; TRBD1 agrees at 7 bases. The V and J ends lost 4 bases and 5 bases, in that order; junction bases with no gene match: 2. Germline V gene data show CDR1 as SGHDT and CDR2 as YYEEEE. The CDR3 covers 13 residues. This chain's CDR3 is CASSTGETGELFF. The DNA for the CDR3 is TGTGCCAGCAGCACAGGGGAGACCGGGGAGCTGTTTTTT.